One sample yielded the 32 T cell receptor beta chains listed below, sequenced in a study of T cells in Graves' hyperthyroidism and ophthalmopathy. Amplified regions were TCR beta CDR3 sequences from RNA transcripts. TCR CDR3 regions were first amplified by RT-PCR with HTBI primers. TCRdb re-called the multiplex PCR reads through MiXCR, storing one row per CDR3 protein. Of hundreds of thousands of distinct CDR3 sequences listed, 14% were seen once; the top ten hold roughly a tenth. Sample: blood. These receptors were obtained from a woman between 18 and 30 years old with Graves' hyperthyroidism.

This clonotype came up many times. The chain combines TRBV29-1 with TRBJ2-3; 8 positions match TRBD2. In germline, CDR1 is SQVTM, CDR2 ANQGSEA. The V gene end was trimmed by 1 base and the J gene end by 0 bases; junction bases not matched to a gene: 3. The CDR3 extends over 15 amino acids. CDR3: CSVEGQRESTDTQYF. The CDR3 region has the DNA TGCAGCGTTGAAGGTCAGCGGGAGAGCACAGATACGCAGTATTTT.

This clonotype has more than one count but fewer than ten. The gene calls are TRBV4-1 and TRBJ2-2; 13 positions match TRBD2. After removal of 4 bases from V and 7 bases from J, the junction contained 3 bases not matched to a gene. This CDR3 spans 15 amino acids. Germline V gene lookup returns CDR1 MGHRA and CDR2 YSYEKL. The CDR3 sequence is CASSRGLAGDGELFF. The CDR3, as DNA: TGCGCCAGCAGCCGCGGACTAGCGGGGGACGGGGAGCTGTTTTTT.

This clonotype was recorded at least ten times. The chain uses TRBV14 and TRBJ2-4; D is unresolved. This CDR3 comprises 15 residues. Trimming removed 3 bases at V and 1 base at J, with 10 bases between. Germline CDR1 SGHDN, CDR2 FVKESK. The CDR3, as DNA: TGTGCCAGCAGCCAGATACTGGGGGCCAAAAACATTCAGTACTTC. This translates into CASSQILGAKNIQYF.

The table lists this clonotype with many counts. The V gene is TRBV20-1, the J gene TRBJ2-7; TRBD2 is a possible D gene (5 bases). This CDR3 region has 12 residues. V was clipped by 4 bases and J by 4 bases, with 11 bases between them. Per the germline V gene, CDR1 is DFQATT and CDR2 is SNEGSKA (reference sequence). CDR3 coding DNA: TGCAGTGCTACGGACTTCGGGTACGAGCAGTACTTC. Translated: CSATDFGYEQYF.

The rearrangement links TRBV7-9 to TRBJ2-3, with D maybe TRBD2 (5 bases). The CDR3 is made up of 15 amino acids. Trimming took 10 bases from V and 0 from J, leaving 17 bases between them. Germline values: CDR1 SEHNR, CDR2 FQNEAQ (reference sequence). CDR3 coding DNA: TGTGCCACCAGTTTCGGGGAATGGAGCACAGATACGCAGTATTTT. This codes for CATSFGEWSTDTQYF.

This clonotype has a handful of counts. V usage is TRBV7-9 and J usage is TRBJ2-7; TRBD1 aligns across 8 bases. The germline CDR1 and CDR2 sequences are SEHNR and FQNEAQ (reference sequence). Trimming at V came to 7 bases and at J to 7 bases, leaving 27 bases not matched to a gene. This CDR3 is 19 amino acids long. CDR3: CASTMTRTGFADYKVEQYF. For the CDR3, the DNA is TGTGCCAGCACGATGACCCGGACAGGGTTCGCCGACTACAAGGTTGAGCAGTACTTC. The full variable domain, with the rest looked up from reference TRBV7-9 and TRBJ2-7, is DTGVSQNPRHKITKRGQNVTFRCDPISEHNRLYWYRQTLGQGPEFLTYFQNEAQLEKSRLLSDRFSAERPKGSFSTLEIQRTEQGDSAMYLCASTMTRTGFADYKVEQYFGPGTRLTVT.

This clonotype showed up many times. The CDR3 bases are TGTGCCAGCAGTTTATTTGCGGGAGGTGCCTACAATGAGCAGTTCTTC. Amino acid sequence: CASSLFAGGAYNEQFF. This chain uses TRBV12-3 or TRBV12-4 with TRBJ2-1; 8 positions agree with TRBD2. The J segment lost 2 bases and the V segment lost 2 bases, leaving 5 bases of the junction unmatched. The CDR3 runs 16 residues.

The sample holds many counts of this clonotype. The genes are TRBV28 and TRBJ2-5; TRBD2 matches 9 bases. The CDR3 length is 19 residues. CDR1 and CDR2 (germline): MDHEN, SYDVKM. V shed 6 bases and J 3 bases; nucleotides not matched to a gene: 20. CDR3 in amino acids: CASRTGQRLADSFKETQYF. The CDR3, as DNA: TGTGCCAGCAGGACGGGACAGCGACTAGCGGACAGTTTTAAAGAGACCCAGTACTTC. The full variable domain, with the rest looked up from reference TRBV28 and TRBJ2-5, is DVKVTQSSRYLVKRTGEKVFLECVQDMDHENMFWYRQDPGLGLRLIYFSYDVKMKEKGDIPEGYSVSREKKERFSLILESASTNQTSMYLCASRTGQRLADSFKETQYFGPGTRLLVL.

With respect to this clonotype: It is likely a read error, because the conserved phenylalanine at the end of the CDR3 is missing. The V call is TRBV7-6, the J call TRBJ2-1; TRBD2 aligns across 11 bases. Germline CDR1 and CDR2: SGHVS and FNYEAQ. The V segment lost 3 bases and the J segment 3 bases; nucleotides outside the gene matches: 7. The CDR3 totals 17 residues. The CDR3 region is CASSLNMGLAVYNEQFL. The CDR3 DNA reads TGTGCCAGCAGCTTGAACATGGGACTAGCGGTCTACAATGAGCAGTTCCTC.

This clonotype has a count of ten or more. The rearrangement uses TRBV3-1 and TRBJ2-1; no reliable D call. The V end lost 6 bases, the J end lost 6 bases, and 24 bases lay between the germline ends. The CDR3 covers 17 residues. Germline V gene data show CDR1 as LGHDT and CDR2 as YNNKEL (reference sequence). DNA for the CDR3: TGTGCCAGCAGTAATACTCCGATCTTGAGTCGCGGCAATGAGCAGTTCTTC. Its translation: CASSNTPILSRGNEQFF.

This clonotype was counted at least ten times. The chain links TRBV3-1 to TRBJ2-1; the D gene is possibly TRBD2 (6 bases). The ends were cut back, 1 base at V and 0 bases at J, with 16 bases in the middle. The CDR3 has 18 residues. Germline assignment: CDR1 LGHDT and CDR2 YNNKEL (reference sequence). This chain's CDR3 is CASSQGPVAVSSYNEQFF. The CDR3 bases are TGTGCCAGCAGCCAAGGGCCCGTAGCGGTTAGCTCCTACAATGAGCAGTTCTTC.

The chain is built from TRBV28 and TRBJ2-2; D possibly corresponds to TRBD2 (6 bases). Germline CDR1 MDHEN, CDR2 SYDVKM. Between the trimmed V and J ends, which lost 6 bases and 5 bases, there was a span of 19 bases. The CDR3 extends over 16 amino acids. The chain's CDR3 is CASSPGEGGATGELFF. CDR3 DNA: TGTGCCAGCAGCCCGGGAGAGGGAGGTGCGACCGGGGAGCTGTTTTTT.

The rearrangement joins TRBV27 to TRBJ2-7, with D unresolved. The CDR3 length is 14 residues. CDR1 is MNHEY, CDR2 SMNVEV, per germline (reference sequence). The V end was cut by 4 bases, the J end by 4 bases, with 14 bases between. The CDR3 nucleotides read TGTGCCAGCAGTTCCTACGGAGTATCTTACGAGCAGTACTTC. Its protein product is CASSSYGVSYEQYF.

This chain joins TRBV6-2 or TRBV6-3 and TRBJ2-1, with 9 bases identical to TRBD1. The CDR3 runs 15 residues. J was trimmed by 6 bases and V by 5 bases; bases with no gene match: 8. Germline V gene lookup returns CDR1 MNHEY and CDR2 SVGEGT. The CDR3, as DNA: TGTGCCAGCAGTGCCGGGACAGGGCGGTCCAATGAGCAGTTCTTC. Amino acid sequence: CASSAGTGRSNEQFF.

This clonotype was observed a few times. The chain links TRBV12-3 or TRBV12-4 to TRBJ2-5; 11 bases match TRBD2. The CDR3 loop spans 17 amino acids. J lost 5 bases, V lost 3 bases, and 11 bases had no gene match. CDR3: CASSLIRLAGFSETQYF. The CDR3, as DNA: TGTGCCAGCAGTTTGATTCGACTAGCGGGATTTTCGGAGACCCAGTACTTC.

This clonotype came up many times. The chain is built from TRBV5-1 and TRBJ2-3; 8 nucleotides line up with TRBD2. The CDR3 has 15 residues. Germline V CDR1 and CDR2: SGHRS, YFSETQ. Losses at the gene ends were 4 bases for V and 1 base for J; bases not matched to a gene: 5. The CDR3 nucleotides read TGCGCCAGCAGCGCCAACGGGGGGGGCACAGATACGCAGTATTTT. Translating it yields CASSANGGGTDTQYF.

This chain joins TRBV15 and TRBJ2-7; 7 nucleotides align to TRBD1. CDR3 length: 17 residues. CDR1 is LNHNV and CDR2 is YYDKDF in the germline V gene (reference sequence). V lost 1 base and J lost 0; bases outside the gene matches: 9. As DNA, the CDR3 is TGTGCCACCAGCAGAGCCCTGACAGGGCGAAGCTCCTACGAGCAGTACTTC. This gives the protein CATSRALTGRSSYEQYF.

The chain has TRBV5-1 and TRBJ2-1, with unresolved D. This CDR3 is 14 amino acids long. V lost 1 base and J lost 6, with 11 bases in between. Germline V CDR1 and CDR2: SGHRS, YFSETQ. This chain's CDR3 is CASSLLFRSNEQFF. The CDR3 DNA sequence: TGCGCCAGCAGCTTGCTTTTCAGGTCCAATGAGCAGTTCTTC.

This clonotype was observed a handful of times. The V and J genes are TRBV7-9 and TRBJ2-7; 8 bases agree with TRBD1. Germline V gives CDR1 SEHNR, CDR2 FQNEAQ (reference sequence). The ends lost 1 base at V and 5 bases at J; junction bases unmatched: 19. The CDR3 sequence is 19 residues long. In nucleotides, the CDR3 is TGTGCCAGCAGCTTAGTGGGGGACAGGACCCCCCTTAGGGGGGACGAGCAGTACTTC. It yields the protein CASSLVGDRTPLRGDEQYF.

This clonotype was found many times. The rearrangement uses TRBV28 and TRBJ2-5, with D possibly matching TRBD1 (5 bases). The CDR3 is 16 residues long. The germline V gene has CDR1 MDHEN and CDR2 SYDVKM. V lost 4 bases and J lost 7, with 22 bases in between. DNA for the CDR3: TGTGCCAGCAGTTCCCTCGACCCCAGGGTCGTCGGGACCCAGTACTTC. As protein: CASSSLDPRVVGTQYF.

This clonotype occurred many times. This chain connects TRBV18 to TRBJ2-3; perhaps TRBD2 as D (6 bases). The CDR3 is made up of 13 amino acids. CDR1 is KGHSH, CDR2 LQKENI, per germline. V lost 0 bases to trimming and J lost 5 bases, with 6 bases between them. The CDR3 DNA is TGTGCCAGCTCACCACCGGGAGGAGATACGCAGTATTTT. It specifies CASSPPGGDTQYF.

This clonotype has at least ten counts. V is TRBV4-3 and J is TRBJ2-7; the match to TRBD2 covers 10 bases. The trim removed 4 bases at V and 9 bases at J, leaving 12 bases unmatched. This CDR3 is 15 amino acids long. Germline V gene lookup returns CDR1 LGHNA and CDR2 YSLEER. CDR3 nucleotides: TGCGCCAGCAGCCTAGCGGGGGGAGAAGCTTCGGGGCAGTACTTC. Translated, it gives CASSLAGGEASGQYF.

This rearrangement joins TRBV9 to TRBJ2-6, with a tentative D call TRBD2 (5 bases). Trimming removed 4 bases at V and 3 bases at J, with 11 bases between. CDR3 length: 15 residues. Germline V CDR1 and CDR2: SGDLS, YYNGEE. CDR3 in amino acids: CASSPTGIGANVLTF. In DNA form, the CDR3 reads TGTGCCAGCAGCCCGACGGGGATTGGGGCCAACGTCCTGACTTTC. The variable domain in full, completed from reference TRBV9 and TRBJ2-6, reads DSGVTQTPKHLITATGQRVTLRCSPRSGDLSVYWYQQSLDQGLQFLIQYYNGEERAKGNILERFSAQQFPDLHSELNLSSLELGDSALYFCASSPTGIGANVLTFGAGSRLTVL.

This clonotype was counted between two and nine times. The chain uses TRBV14 and TRBJ2-1; D unresolved. Trimming pared 1 base from V and 9 bases from J, leaving 10 bases between. The CDR3 is 13 amino acids. The germline gives CDR1 SGHDN, CDR2 FVKESK. CDR3: CASSQARPVEQFF. The CDR3 region has the DNA TGTGCCAGCAGCCAAGCCAGGCCAGTTGAGCAGTTCTTC.

The chain recombines TRBV20-1 with TRBJ2-1; 7 nucleotides agree with TRBD2. The CDR3 runs 12 residues. V shed 1 base and J 9 bases; nucleotides not matched to a gene: 3. CDR1 and CDR2 from the germline V gene are DFQATT and SNEGSKA (reference sequence). The CDR3: CSARGTSGEQFF. Written as DNA, the CDR3 is TGCAGTGCTAGAGGGACTAGTGGTGAGCAGTTCTTC.

This clonotype was recorded many times. The J gene is TRBJ1-1, the V gene TRBV11-1, with a tentative D call TRBD1 (5 bases). The germline gives CDR1 SGHAT, CDR2 FQDESV (reference sequence). V lost 5 bases to trimming and J lost 10 bases, with 29 bases between them. The CDR3 spans 17 residues. In DNA form, the CDR3 reads TGTGCCAGCAGCCAATTAAACCGGGCCGAAAAGCGGGGCTCAGCTTTCTTT. Translation: CASSQLNRAEKRGSAFF.

The sample holds a few counts of this clonotype. A much larger clone differs by one base, so this may be a read error. The chain recombines TRBV6-5 with TRBJ2-1, with 8 bases that match TRBD2. After removal of 2 bases from V and 0 bases from J, the junction contained 18 bases not matched to a gene. The CDR3 is 21 residues long. CDR1 MNHEY and CDR2 SVGAGI come from the germline V gene. Here the CDR3 reads CASSYSRGSGKAKSSYNEQFF. CDR3 nucleotides: TGTGCCAGCAGTTACAGTCGTGGTAGCGGGAAGGCTAAAAGCTCCTACAATGAGCAGTTCTTC.

This clonotype was observed a few times. The rearrangement joins TRBV24-1 to TRBJ1-4, with TRBD1 identical over 7 bases. The germline gives CDR1 KGHDR, CDR2 SFDVKD. Trimming took 4 bases from V and 5 from J; bases not matched to a gene: 6. This CDR3 contains 15 residues. CDR3 protein: CATSEAGGMNEKLFF. DNA of the CDR3: TGTGCCACCAGTGAAGCAGGGGGGATGAATGAAAAACTGTTTTTT.

This clonotype came up many times. This chain joins TRBV11-2 and TRBJ2-7, with a weak D call TRBD1 (6 bases). CDR3 length: 14 residues. Germline CDR1 and CDR2: SGHAT and FQNNGV. Trimming stripped 5 bases from V and 1 base from J, with 12 bases between. The chain's CDR3 is CASSPTGPSYEQYF. The DNA for the CDR3 is TGTGCCAGCAGCCCTACAGGGCCTTCCTACGAGCAGTACTTC. Full variable domain (missing parts from reference TRBV11-2 and TRBJ2-7): EAGVAQSPRYKIIEKRQSVAFWCNPISGHATLYWYQQILGQGPKLLIQFQNNGVVDDSQLPKDRFSAERLKGVDSTLKIQPAKLEDSAVYLCASSPTGPSYEQYFGPGTRLTVT.

In its sample, this clonotype was seen a few times. V usage is TRBV11-1 and J usage is TRBJ1-1; D possibly corresponds to TRBD1 (6 bases). In germline, CDR1 is SGHAT, CDR2 FQDESV (reference sequence). The CDR3 is made up of 13 amino acids. Trimming took 8 bases from V and 3 from J, leaving 13 bases between them. In nucleotides, the CDR3 is TGTGCCAGCGGCATCAGGACAGACACTGAAGCTTTCTTT. This encodes CASGIRTDTEAFF.

The rearrangement uses TRBV25-1 and TRBJ1-1, with D perhaps TRBD1 (5 bases). Trimming took 3 bases from V and 10 from J, leaving 9 bases between them. Looked up from germline, CDR1 is MGHDK and CDR2 is SYGVNS. The CDR3 runs 11 residues. The CDR3 DNA follows: TGTGCCAGCAGTGAGGGACTGGGAGCTTTCTTT. This translates into CASSEGLGAFF.

This clonotype appeared a few times. The V call is TRBV3-1, the J call TRBJ2-5, with 11 bases identical to TRBD2. The V and J ends lost 8 bases and 3 bases, in that order; junction bases with no gene match: 5. The CDR3 totals 14 residues. Germline V gene lookup returns CDR1 LGHDT and CDR2 YNNKEL (reference sequence). The CDR3 protein is CASSSGRLEETQYF. The CDR3 coding sequence is TGTGCCAGCTCTAGCGGGAGGCTGGAAGAGACCCAGTACTTC.